This TCR beta chain was sequenced during a study of blood T cell repertoires in COVID-19. The CDR3 contains 13 residues. CDR1 and CDR2 from the germline V gene are MNHEY and SVGAGI. V was trimmed by 6 bases and J by 1 base, leaving 9 bases between them. Clones were sequenced by immunoSEQ multiplex PCR, and TCRdb holds only the in-frame ones, with some missing. The sample lists hundreds of thousands of clones, approximately 86% occurring once. The V gene is TRBV6-5, the J gene TRBJ2-5; tentatively, D is TRBD2 (5 bases). Material: peripheral blood. The receptor comes from a man aged 80 or over with acute or convalescent COVID-19. CDR3 DNA sequence: TGTGCCAGCAGCCGAGGGAGCCAAGAGACCCAGTACTTC. Translated, it gives CASSRGSQETQYF.